This T cell receptor beta chain stems from a study of human T cells and chemical hapten exposure. Whole-study results and caveats: Donors' alopecia may make their immune response differ from healthy people's. Patch test score was positively correlated with the counts of PT1 expanded TCRs. It was expanded TCRs that formed significantly more large CDR3 similarity clusters than controls did.

For this clonotype: Antigen specificity is unknown.

Trimming at V came to 6 bases and at J to 2 bases, leaving 8 bases not matched to a gene. This CDR3 region has 14 residues. Per the germline V gene, CDR1 is SQVTM and CDR2 is ANQGSEA. Time point noted: pre-sensitization, week 0. Indicated treatment: therapeutic diphenylcyclopropenone sensitization with weekly scalp DPC. Venepuncture was done earlier than the placement of each patch test. TCRdb itself ran the RACE reads through MiXCR, one entry per CDR3 protein. Of around 180,000 distinct CDR3 sequences in the sample, more than 25% were seen once. The receptor comes from a woman aged 25 to 39 with alopecia areata. Some clones in this sample may be carry-over from other donors' samples. The chain carries TRBV29-1 and TRBJ2-3; TRBD1 agrees at 7 bases. The specimen comprised whole blood, sampled in connection with sensitization to the hapten diphenylcyclopropenone (DPC). The CDR3 sequence: CSVPDRSYTDTQYF. CDR3 nucleotides: TGCAGCGTGCCGGACAGGTCTTACACAGATACGCAGTATTTT.